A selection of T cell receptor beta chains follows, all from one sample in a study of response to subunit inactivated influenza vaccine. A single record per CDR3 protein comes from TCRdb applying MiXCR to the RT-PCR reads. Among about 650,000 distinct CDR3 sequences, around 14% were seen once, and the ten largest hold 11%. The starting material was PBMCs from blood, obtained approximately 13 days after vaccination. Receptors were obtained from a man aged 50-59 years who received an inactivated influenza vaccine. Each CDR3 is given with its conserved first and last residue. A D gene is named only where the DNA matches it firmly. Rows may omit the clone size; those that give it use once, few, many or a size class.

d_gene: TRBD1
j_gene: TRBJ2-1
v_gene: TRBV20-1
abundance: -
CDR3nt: TGCAGTGCTAGAGAAACAGGGGTTTCCTACAATGAGCAGTTCTTC
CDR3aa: CSARETGVSYNEQFF

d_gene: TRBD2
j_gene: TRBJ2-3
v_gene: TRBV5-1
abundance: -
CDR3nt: TGCGCCAGCAGCTTAGGCGGGGGGGATTCAGATACGCAGTATTTT
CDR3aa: CASSLGGGDSDTQYF

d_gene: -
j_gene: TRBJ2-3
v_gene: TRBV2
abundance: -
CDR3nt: TGTGCCAGCAAACTCAGATCGGCAGATACGCAGTATTTT
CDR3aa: CASKLRSADTQYF

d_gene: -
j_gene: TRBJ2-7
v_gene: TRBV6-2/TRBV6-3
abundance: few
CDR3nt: TGTGCCAGCAGTTATGCGGGGCTACCCTACGAGCAGTACTTC
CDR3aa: CASSYAGLPYEQYF

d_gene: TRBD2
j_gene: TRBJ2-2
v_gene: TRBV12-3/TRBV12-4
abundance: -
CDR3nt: TGTGCCAGCGTGGGGGGGATAAGGAACACCGGGGAGCTGTTTTTT
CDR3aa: CASVGGIRNTGELFF

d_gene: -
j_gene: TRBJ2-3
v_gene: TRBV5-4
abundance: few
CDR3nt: TGTGCCAGCAGCTTGATGGGTACGGGCACAGATACGCAGTATTTT
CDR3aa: CASSLMGTGTDTQYF

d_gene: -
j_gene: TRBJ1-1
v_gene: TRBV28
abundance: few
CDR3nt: TGTGCCAGCAGCGGACGGGCTCCTGAAGCTTTCTTT
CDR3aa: CASSGRAPEAFF

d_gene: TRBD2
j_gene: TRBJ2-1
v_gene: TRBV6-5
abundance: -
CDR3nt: TGTGCCAGCAGTTACCCTAGCGGGAGGGGACCCTACAATGAGCAGTTCTTC
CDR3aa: CASSYPSGRGPYNEQFF

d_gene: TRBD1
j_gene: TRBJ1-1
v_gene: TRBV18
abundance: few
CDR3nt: TGTGCCAGCTCATCCAGGCACGGACAGGGCGAAGCTTTCTTT
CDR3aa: CASSSRHGQGEAFF

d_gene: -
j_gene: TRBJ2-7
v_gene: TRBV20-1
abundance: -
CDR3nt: TGCAGTGCTAGACCAGAGTCCTACGAGCAGTACTTC
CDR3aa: CSARPESYEQYF

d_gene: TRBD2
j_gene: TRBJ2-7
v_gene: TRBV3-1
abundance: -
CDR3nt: TGTGCCAGCAGCCAACGACTAGCTACCTACGAGCAGTACTTC
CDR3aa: CASSQRLATYEQYF

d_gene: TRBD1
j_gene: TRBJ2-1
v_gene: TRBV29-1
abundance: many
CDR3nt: TGCAGCGTTGAAGTTCCGGGACAGGGCTCCTACAATGAGCAGTTCTTC
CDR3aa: CSVEVPGQGSYNEQFF

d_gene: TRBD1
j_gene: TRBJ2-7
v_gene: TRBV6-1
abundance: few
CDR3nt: TGTGCCAGCAGCCCCGGACAGGGGAGGAACGAGCAGTACTTC
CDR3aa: CASSPGQGRNEQYF

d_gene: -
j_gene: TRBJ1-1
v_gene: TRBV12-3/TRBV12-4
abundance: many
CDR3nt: TGTGCCAGCAGTTTTGCGGGTGTGAACACTGAAGCTTTCTTT
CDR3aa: CASSFAGVNTEAFF

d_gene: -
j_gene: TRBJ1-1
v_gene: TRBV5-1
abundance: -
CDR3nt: TGCGCCAGCAGCTTGGTAATAGGGGGGCCGGGGAACACTGAAGCTTTCTTT
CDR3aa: CASSLVIGGPGNTEAFF

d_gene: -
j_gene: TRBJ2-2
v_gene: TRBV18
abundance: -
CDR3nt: TGTGCCAGCTCACCAAACAGGCCTAACACCGGGGAGCTGTTTTTT
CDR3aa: CASSPNRPNTGELFF

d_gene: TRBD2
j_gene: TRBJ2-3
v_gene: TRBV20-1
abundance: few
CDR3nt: TGCAGTGCCCGAAACGCGGGAGCCCCCACAGATACGCAGTATTTT
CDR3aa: CSARNAGAPTDTQYF

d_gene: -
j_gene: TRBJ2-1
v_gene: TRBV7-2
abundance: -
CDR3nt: TGTGCCAGCAGCTTAGGGTCTTCTACGGGAGTCAATGAGCAGTTCTTC
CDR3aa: CASSLGSSTGVNEQFF

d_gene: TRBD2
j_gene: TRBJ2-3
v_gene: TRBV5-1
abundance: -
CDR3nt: TGCGCCAGCAGCTTGGGCGGAGCGGGAGACACAGATACGCAGTATTTT
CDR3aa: CASSLGGAGDTDTQYF

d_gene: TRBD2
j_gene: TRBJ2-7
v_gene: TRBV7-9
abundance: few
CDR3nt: TGTGCCAGCAGCCCCGGGAGGGTCTCCTCCTACGAGCAGTACTTC
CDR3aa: CASSPGRVSSYEQYF

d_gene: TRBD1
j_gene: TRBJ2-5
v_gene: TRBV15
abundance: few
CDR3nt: TGTGCCACCAGCTACGGGACAGAAGAGACCCAGTACTTC
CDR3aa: CATSYGTEETQYF

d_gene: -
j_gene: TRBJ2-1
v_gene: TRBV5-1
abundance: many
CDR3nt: TGCGCCAGCAGCTTGGAGCCGTTCTTC
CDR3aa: CASSLEPFF

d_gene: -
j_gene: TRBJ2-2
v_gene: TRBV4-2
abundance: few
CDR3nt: TGTGCCAGCAGCCAAGATCGGGGACTTAAGGGCGGGGAGCTGTTTTTT
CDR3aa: CASSQDRGLKGGELFF

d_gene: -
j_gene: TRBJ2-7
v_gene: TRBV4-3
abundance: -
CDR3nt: TGCGCCAGCAGCCAACAACGGGACGTCTACGAGCAGTACTTC
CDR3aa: CASSQQRDVYEQYF

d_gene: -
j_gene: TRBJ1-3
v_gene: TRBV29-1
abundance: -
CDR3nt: TGCAGCGCCGGGAAGATAGGAAACACCATATATTTT
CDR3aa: CSAGKIGNTIYF

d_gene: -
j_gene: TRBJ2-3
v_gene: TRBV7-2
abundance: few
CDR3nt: TGTGCCAGCAGCTTTGGAAGGTTAGGAGATACGCAGTATTTT
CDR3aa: CASSFGRLGDTQYF

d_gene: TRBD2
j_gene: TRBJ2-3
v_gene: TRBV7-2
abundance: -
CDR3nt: TGTGCCAGCAGCTTAGGGTCCGGGCCGAGCGGGGGTACGCAGTATTTT
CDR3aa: CASSLGSGPSGGTQYF

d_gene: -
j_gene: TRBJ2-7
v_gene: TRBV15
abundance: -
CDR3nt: TGTGCCACCAGCAGAGAGTTTAACGGCCCCTACGAGCAGTACTTC
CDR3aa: CATSREFNGPYEQYF

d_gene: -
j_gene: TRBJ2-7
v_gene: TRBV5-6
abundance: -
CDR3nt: TGTGCCAGCAGTCGATGGACAGCCTACGAGCAGTACTTC
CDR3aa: CASSRWTAYEQYF

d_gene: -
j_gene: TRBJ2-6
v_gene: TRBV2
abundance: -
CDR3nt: TGTGCCAGCAGTGAGCAAACGGCTGGGGCCAACGTCCTGACTTTC
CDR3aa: CASSEQTAGANVLTF

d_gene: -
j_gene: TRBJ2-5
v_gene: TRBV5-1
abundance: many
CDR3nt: TGCGCCAGCAGCCACAGGGAAGAGACCCAGTACTTC
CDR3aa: CASSHREETQYF

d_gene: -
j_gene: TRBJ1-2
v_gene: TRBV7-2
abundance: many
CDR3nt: TGCGCCAGCAGCTTGGTTGGATATGGCTACACCTTC
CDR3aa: CASSLVGYGYTF

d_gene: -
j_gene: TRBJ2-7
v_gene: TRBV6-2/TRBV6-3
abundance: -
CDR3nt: TGTGCCAGCAGTTACTCGATCCCACACGGAACCTACGAGCAGTACTTC
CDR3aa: CASSYSIPHGTYEQYF

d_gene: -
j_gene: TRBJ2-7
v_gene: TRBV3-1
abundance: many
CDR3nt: TGTGCCAGCAGCCAGAATCCAGTTTCCTACGAGCAGTACTTC
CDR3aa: CASSQNPVSYEQYF

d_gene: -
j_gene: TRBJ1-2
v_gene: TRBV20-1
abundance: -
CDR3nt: TGCAGTGCTAGCGGATCTCCGGAAGATGGCTACACCTTC
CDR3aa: CSASGSPEDGYTF

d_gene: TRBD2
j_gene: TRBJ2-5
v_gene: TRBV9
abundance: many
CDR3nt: TGTGCCAGCAGCGGGACTAGCGGGGGGCGGGAGACCCAGTACTTC
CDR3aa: CASSGTSGGRETQYF

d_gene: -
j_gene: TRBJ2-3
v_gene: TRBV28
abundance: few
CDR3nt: TGTGCCAGCATCCAAAGCGGAACAGATACGCAGTATTTT
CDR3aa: CASIQSGTDTQYF

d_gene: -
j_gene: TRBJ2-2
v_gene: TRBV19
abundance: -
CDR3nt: TGTGCCAGTAGTATTCTGGACTGGTCGAACACCGGGGAGCTGTTTTTT
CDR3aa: CASSILDWSNTGELFF

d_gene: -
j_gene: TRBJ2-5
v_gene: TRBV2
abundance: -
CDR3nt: TGTGCCACCCACAGGGCCCCCATGACACAAGAGACCCAGTACTTC
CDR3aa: CATHRAPMTQETQYF

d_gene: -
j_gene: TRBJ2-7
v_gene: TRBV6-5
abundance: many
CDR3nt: TGTGCCTCGGGTCAGAACTACGAGCAGTACTTC
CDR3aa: CASGQNYEQYF

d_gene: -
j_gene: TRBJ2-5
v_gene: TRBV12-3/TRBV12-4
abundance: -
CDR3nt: TGTGCCAGCAGGTCGGGGGTTACGGAGACCCAGTACTTC
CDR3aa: CASRSGVTETQYF

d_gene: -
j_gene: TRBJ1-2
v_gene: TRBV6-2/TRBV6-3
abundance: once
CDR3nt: TGTGCCAGCAGTTATGGGGGACACAATGGCTACACCTTC
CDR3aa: CASSYGGHNGYTF

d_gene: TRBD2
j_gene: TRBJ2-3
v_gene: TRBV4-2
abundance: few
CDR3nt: TGTGCCAGCAGCCAAGTGAGCGGGGGGGCCCTGGGCACAGATACGCAGTATTTT
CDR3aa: CASSQVSGGALGTDTQYF

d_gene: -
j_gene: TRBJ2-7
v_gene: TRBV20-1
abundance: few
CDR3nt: TGCAGTGCTAAACCCGGGCCCTACGAGCAGTACTTC
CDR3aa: CSAKPGPYEQYF

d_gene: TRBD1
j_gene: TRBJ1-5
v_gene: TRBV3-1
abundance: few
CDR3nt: TGTGCCAGCAGCCAAGGACAGGGCAGTCAGCCCCAGCATTTT
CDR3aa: CASSQGQGSQPQHF

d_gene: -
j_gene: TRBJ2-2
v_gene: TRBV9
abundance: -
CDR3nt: TGTGCCAGCAGCGTAGGGGTGGGGGCCAACACCGGGGAGCTGTTTTTT
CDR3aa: CASSVGVGANTGELFF

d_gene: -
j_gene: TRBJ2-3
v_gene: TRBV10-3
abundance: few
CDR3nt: TGTGCCATCTGGGACGGCAGCACAGATACGCAGTATTTT
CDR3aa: CAIWDGSTDTQYF

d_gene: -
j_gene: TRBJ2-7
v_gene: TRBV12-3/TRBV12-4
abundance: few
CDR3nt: TGTGCCAGCAGTTTAAGGGGGATTGACTACGAGCAGTACTTC
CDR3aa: CASSLRGIDYEQYF

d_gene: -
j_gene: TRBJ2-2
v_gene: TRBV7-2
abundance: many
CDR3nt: TGTGCCAGCAGCTTAGTTAAAGGCACCGGGGAGCTGTTTTTT
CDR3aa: CASSLVKGTGELFF

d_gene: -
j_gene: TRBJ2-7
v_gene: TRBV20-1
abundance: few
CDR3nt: TGCAGTGCTAGAGATGCGGGGTACGAGCAGTACTTC
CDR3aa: CSARDAGYEQYF

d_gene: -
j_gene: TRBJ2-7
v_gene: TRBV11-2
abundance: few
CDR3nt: TGTGCCAGCAGTGTAATGCGGGGGCTCTACGAGCAGTACTTC
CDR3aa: CASSVMRGLYEQYF